Below, one T cell receptor beta chain is given with its context. What it recognizes is unknown. The sample comes from a study of shared clonotypes between healthy human individuals. Findings and caveats of the study: The diversity represented, both genetic and in exposure history, was limited by few donors. When naive CD4 clonotypes were compared across a few donors, about 4.9% were shared. Sequencing depth was expected to influence donor clonotype sharing.

The table came from immunoSEQ multiplex PCR; TCRdb's copy has only in-frame clones and leaves some out. The sample shows millions of clones, 90% to 95% of them seen only once. What was sequenced was naive CD4+ T cells from PBMCs. Subset given: CD45RA+ positively selected. This TCR came from a man between 18 and 29 years old in good health. Some clones in this sample may be carry-over from other donors' samples.

This CDR3 is CASSPPNGLSSYNEQFF. Written as DNA, the CDR3 is TGTGCCAGCTCACCACCTAACGGCCTGAGCTCCTACAATGAGCAGTTCTTC. This chain links TRBV18 with TRBJ2-1; D gene unclear. CDR1 and CDR2 from the germline V gene are KGHSH and LQKENI. The CDR3 totals 17 residues. Trimming shortened V by 0 bases and J by 0 bases, and 12 bases separated the two germline ends.